This is a list of T cell receptor beta chains from one sample in a study of blood T cell repertoires in COVID-19. The table came from immunoSEQ multiplex PCR; TCRdb's copy has only in-frame clones and leaves some out. The table records roughly 14,000 clones, about 83% of them present only once. What was sequenced was peripheral blood. These receptor sequences come from a human donor with active COVID-19. The donor label of this sample is uncertain. Each CDR3 is given with its conserved first and last residue. A D gene is named only where the DNA matches it firmly. Size is omitted from some rows. Given values are once, few, many or a class for expanded clones.

size,D,V,length,J,CDR3,DNA
-,-,TRBV21-1,19,TRBJ2-5,CASSKRGDRDLTLQETQYF,TGTGCCAGCAGCAAACGCGGGGACAGGGACCTAACGTTGCAAGAGACCCAGTACTTC
-,TRBD1,TRBV5-1,15,TRBJ2-2,CASSPAGTDTGELFF,TGCGCCAGCAGTCCCGCAGGGACAGACACCGGGGAGCTGTTTTTT
-,-,TRBV29-1,13,TRBJ1-1,CSVEDRMNTEAFF,TGCAGCGTTGAAGATCGTATGAACACTGAAGCTTTCTTT
-,TRBD1,TRBV9,15,TRBJ2-1,CASSPGQEPFYEQFF,TGTGCCAGCAGCCCCGGACAGGAGCCTTTCTATGAGCAGTTCTTC
-,TRBD1,TRBV7-2,17,TRBJ1-2,CASSYRSSQGAYYGYTF,TGTGCCAGCAGTTACCGATCTTCCCAGGGGGCTTACTATGGCTACACCTTC
-,TRBD1,TRBV19,13,TRBJ1-5,CASSKNRGEPQHF,TGTGCCAGTAGTAAAAACAGGGGGGAGCCCCAGCATTTT
-,-,TRBV5-6,14,TRBJ1-2,CASSLGRGYYGYTF,TGTGCCAGCAGCTTGGGGAGGGGTTACTATGGCTACACCTTC
-,-,TRBV24-1,14,TRBJ2-3,CATSETQGTDTQYF,TGTGCCACCAGTGAAACCCAGGGCACAGATACGCAGTATTTT
-,-,TRBV30,12,TRBJ2-5,CAWSPLEWRLYF,TGTGCCTGGAGTCCCCTTGAGTGGAGACTTTACTTC
-,TRBD2,TRBV9,15,TRBJ2-7,CASSESAGLSYEQYF,TGTGCCAGCAGCGAGTCAGCGGGGCTCTCCTACGAGCAGTACTTC
-,-,TRBV7-9,13,TRBJ1-6,CASTGTSNSPLHF,TGTGCCAGCACGGGGACATCGAATTCACCCCTCCACTTT
-,-,TRBV19,15,TRBJ2-5,CASSSRGAGGETQYF,TGTGCCAGTTCGTCCCGGGGGGCCGGCGGGGAGACCCAGTACTTC
-,TRBD1,TRBV4-3,16,TRBJ2-3,CASSQHRGSSTDTQYF,TGCGCCAGCAGCCAACACAGGGGGTCTAGCACAGATACGCAGTATTTT
-,-,TRBV5-6,14,TRBJ2-4,CASSRQEELGIQYF,TGTGCCAGCAGCCGGCAGGAGGAACTGGGCATTCAGTACTTC
-,TRBD1,TRBV19,13,TRBJ2-7,CASSIGQDYEQYF,TGTGCCAGTAGTATTGGACAGGACTACGAGCAGTACTTC
-,-,TRBV19,15,TRBJ1-4,CASSFTGLGNEKLFF,TGTGCCAGTAGTTTCACAGGTCTTGGGAATGAAAAACTGTTTTTT
-,TRBD2,TRBV5-4,15,TRBJ2-1,CASSPGLAGKNEQFF,TGTGCCAGCAGCCCGGGACTAGCGGGGAAAAATGAGCAGTTCTTC
-,-,TRBV28,13,TRBJ1-1,CASSPQGNTEAFF,TGTGCCAGCAGTCCACAGGGTAACACTGAAGCTTTCTTT
-,TRBD1,TRBV9,13,TRBJ2-7,CASSGGQGYEQYF,TGTGCCAGCAGCGGGGGACAGGGGTACGAGCAGTACTTC
once,-,TRBV4-2,15,TRBJ2-7,CASSQGAGDSYEQYF,TGTGCCAGCAGCCAAGGCGCAGGGGACTCCTACGAGCAGTACTTC
-,TRBD2,TRBV15,16,TRBJ2-3,CATSRDRTSGSETQYF,TGTGCCACCAGCAGAGATCGGACTAGCGGGAGTGAGACGCAGTATTTT
-,-,TRBV6-5,14,TRBJ1-2,CASSPSREDYGYTF,TGTGCCAGCAGTCCTTCTCGAGAGGACTATGGCTACACCTTC
-,-,TRBV6-5,14,TRBJ2-1,CASSPAGRGNEQFF,TGTGCCAGCAGCCCCGCGGGTCGGGGCAATGAGCAGTTCTTC
once,TRBD1,TRBV2,14,TRBJ2-1,CASNPGQGHNEQFF,TGTGCCAGCAATCCGGGACAGGGCCACAATGAGCAGTTCTTC
-,TRBD2,TRBV5-4,15,TRBJ2-1,CASSSSGRPYNEQFF,TGTGCCAGCAGCTCCAGCGGGAGACCCTACAATGAGCAGTTCTTC
-,TRBD1,TRBV29-1,14,TRBJ2-6,CSVATGSGANVLTF,TGCAGCGTAGCGACAGGGTCTGGGGCCAACGTCCTGACTTTC
once,TRBD1,TRBV6-4,15,TRBJ2-2,CASSPNRGYTGELFF,TGTGCCAGCAGTCCCAACAGGGGATACACCGGGGAGCTGTTTTTT
-,-,TRBV2,17,TRBJ1-5,CASSEAGGQWVDQPQHF,TGTGCCAGCAGTGAAGCCGGAGGACAGTGGGTAGATCAGCCCCAGCATTTT
-,TRBD2,TRBV7-2,16,TRBJ2-3,CASSTGLAGGADTQYF,TGTGCCAGCAGCACCGGACTAGCGGGAGGAGCAGATACGCAGTATTTT
-,TRBD2,TRBV11-2,16,TRBJ2-1,CASRRIAGVRNNEQFF,TGTGCCAGCAGGCGAATAGCGGGAGTGCGGAACAATGAGCAGTTCTTC
-,-,TRBV28,15,TRBJ1-1,CASSYRAYMNTEAFF,TGTGCCAGCAGTTACAGGGCGTATATGAACACTGAAGCTTTCTTT
once,TRBD2,TRBV6-5,12,TRBJ2-5,CATLGLEETQYF,TGTGCCACTCTTGGACTAGAAGAGACCCAGTACTTC
-,TRBD1,TRBV2,15,TRBJ1-4,CASRQDRLSNEKLFF,TGTGCCAGCAGGCAGGACAGGCTGTCTAATGAAAAACTGTTTTTT
few,-,TRBV2,15,TRBJ2-3,CASSEAAQGTDTQYF,TGTGCCAGCAGTGAAGCGGCGCAGGGCACAGATACGCAGTATTTT
-,-,TRBV18,15,TRBJ1-2,CASSPPSGLMDGYTF,TGTGCCAGCTCACCACCTTCAGGGCTTATGGATGGCTACACCTTC
-,TRBD2,TRBV6-5,15,TRBJ2-1,CASRLGLAGGPGQFF,TGTGCCAGCAGATTGGGACTAGCGGGAGGGCCGGGTCAGTTCTTC
-,-,TRBV5-1,13,TRBJ2-5,CASRATPQETQYF,TGCGCCAGCAGGGCAACCCCCCAAGAGACCCAGTACTTC
-,-,TRBV19,15,TRBJ1-3,CASTLRGQSGNTIYF,TGTGCCAGCACCTTGCGGGGCCAGTCTGGAAACACCATATATTTT
-,TRBD1,TRBV19,15,TRBJ1-2,CASSIDWDSPQGYTF,TGTGCCAGTAGTATAGACTGGGACAGTCCCCAGGGCTACACCTTC
-,TRBD1,TRBV7-3,13,TRBJ2-7,CASSLRQGTYQYF,TGTGCCAGCAGCCTCAGACAGGGGACATATCAGTACTTC
once,TRBD2,TRBV19,14,TRBJ2-7,CASSPLAGSYEQYF,TGTGCCAGTAGTCCCCTAGCGGGTTCCTACGAGCAGTACTTC
-,-,TRBV10-1,11,TRBJ2-1,CASSERGEQFF,TGCGCCAGCAGTGAGCGCGGTGAGCAGTTCTTC
few,-,TRBV29-1,11,TRBJ1-5,CSGGENQPQHF,TGCAGCGGGGGGGAGAATCAGCCCCAGCATTTT
-,-,TRBV30,15,TRBJ1-6,CAWSVRAQGNSPLHF,TGTGCCTGGAGTGTAAGGGCCCAGGGGAATTCACCCCTCCACTTT
-,TRBD1,TRBV4-1,15,TRBJ1-5,CASSLLRDRDQPQHF,TGCGCCAGCAGCCTCCTTCGGGACAGGGATCAGCCCCAGCATTTT
few,TRBD2,TRBV28,17,TRBJ2-2,CASSPVSGSGRTGELFF,TGTGCCAGCAGCCCCGTTAGCGGGAGCGGGCGGACCGGGGAGCTGTTTTTT
-,-,TRBV16,12,TRBJ1-2,CASSQSARLYTF,TGTGCCAGCAGCCAATCGGCTAGGTTGTACACCTTC
once,TRBD2,TRBV5-1,16,TRBJ2-3,CASSLVGRGGTDTQYF,TGCGCCAGCAGCTTGGTCGGGCGGGGGGGCACAGATACGCAGTATTTT
-,-,TRBV7-9,13,TRBJ2-3,CASSHQRTDTQYF,TGTGCCAGCAGTCACCAGCGGACAGATACGCAGTATTTT
-,-,TRBV4-2,16,TRBJ2-7,CASSQDSSEALNEQYF,TGTGCCAGCAGCCAAGATAGTAGCGAGGCGTTGAACGAGCAGTACTTC
-,-,TRBV21-1,14,TRBJ2-6,CASPSFSGANVLTF,TGTGCCAGCCCCTCCTTCTCTGGGGCCAACGTCCTGACTTTC
few,-,TRBV25-1,11,TRBJ1-1,CASSEVGAAFF,TGTGCCAGCAGTGAGGTTGGGGCGGCTTTCTTT
-,TRBD1,TRBV4-1,15,TRBJ2-7,CASSQAGTGTYEQYF,TGCGCCAGCAGCCAAGCCGGGACAGGGACCTACGAGCAGTACTTC